This T cell receptor beta chain was documented in a study of blood T cells in healthy people across ages. General study points: A strong correlation was found between TCR beta diversity and the percentage of naive T cells.

Next came a second PCR, run for about 6 to 12 cycles, which used a sample-barcoded 5' primer along with a J-beta primer mix. In TCRdb, the 5' RACE reads were re-called with MiXCR into one record per CDR3 protein. The sample lists about 1 million distinct CDR3 sequences, more than 35% occurring once. Germline CDR1 is DFQATT and CDR2 is SNEGSKA (reference sequence). With 1 base clipped from V and 6 bases from J, the junction kept 10 bases outside the gene matches. The CDR3 is 15 amino acids. To note about this clonotype: The target antigen is unknown.

Source material: blood. The chain carries TRBV20-1 and TRBJ2-3; 7 bases are a match to TRBD2. The TCR was taken from a woman in her fifties or sixties in good health. CDR3 sequence reads: CSARAALAPADTQYF. Written as DNA, the CDR3 is TGCAGTGCTAGAGCAGCACTAGCGCCTGCGGATACGCAGTATTTT.